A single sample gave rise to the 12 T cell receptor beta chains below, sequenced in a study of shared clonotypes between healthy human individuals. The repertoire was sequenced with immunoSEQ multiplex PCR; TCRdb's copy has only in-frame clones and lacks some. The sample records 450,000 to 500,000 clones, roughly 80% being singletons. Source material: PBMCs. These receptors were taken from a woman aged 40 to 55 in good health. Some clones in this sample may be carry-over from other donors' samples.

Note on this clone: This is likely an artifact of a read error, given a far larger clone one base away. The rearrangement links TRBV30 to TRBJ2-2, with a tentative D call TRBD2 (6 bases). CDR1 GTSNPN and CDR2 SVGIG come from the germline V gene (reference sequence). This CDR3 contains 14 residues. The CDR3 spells CDWSRDFNTGELFF. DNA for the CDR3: TGTGACTGGAGCCGGGACTTCAACACCGGGGAGCTGTTTTTT.

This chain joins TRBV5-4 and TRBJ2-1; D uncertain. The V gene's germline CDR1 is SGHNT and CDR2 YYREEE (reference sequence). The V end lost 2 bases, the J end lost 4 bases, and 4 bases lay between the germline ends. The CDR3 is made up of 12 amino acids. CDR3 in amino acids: CASSLLYNEQFF. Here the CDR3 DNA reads TGTGCCAGCAGCTTACTTTACAATGAGCAGTTCTTC.

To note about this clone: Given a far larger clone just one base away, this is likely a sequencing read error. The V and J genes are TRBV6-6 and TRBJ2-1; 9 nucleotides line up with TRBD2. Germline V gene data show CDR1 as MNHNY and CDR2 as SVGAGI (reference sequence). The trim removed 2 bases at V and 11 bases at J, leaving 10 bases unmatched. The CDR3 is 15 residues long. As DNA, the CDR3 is TGTGCCAGCAGTTACGTGTGTCTAGCGGGACTTCAGCAGTTCTTC. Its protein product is CASSYVCLAGLQQFF.

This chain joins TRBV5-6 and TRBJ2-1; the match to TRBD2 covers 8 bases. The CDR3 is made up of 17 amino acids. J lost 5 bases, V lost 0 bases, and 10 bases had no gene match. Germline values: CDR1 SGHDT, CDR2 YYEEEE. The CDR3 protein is CASSLARAGGLDNEQFF. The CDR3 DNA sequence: TGTGCCAGCAGCTTGGCCAGGGCGGGAGGACTTGACAATGAGCAGTTCTTC. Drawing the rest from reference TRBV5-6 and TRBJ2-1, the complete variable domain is DAGVTQSPTHLIKTRGQQVTLRCSPKSGHDTVSWYQQALGQGPQFIFQYYEEEERQRGNFPDRFSGHQFPNYSSELNVNALLLGDSALYLCASSLARAGGLDNEQFFGPGTRLTVL.

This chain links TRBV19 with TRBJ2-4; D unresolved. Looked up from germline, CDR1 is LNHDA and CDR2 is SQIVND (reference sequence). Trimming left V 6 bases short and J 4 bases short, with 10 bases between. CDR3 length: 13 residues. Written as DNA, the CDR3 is TGTGCCAGTAGACCTAAAAGTAAAAACATTCAGTACTTC. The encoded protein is CASRPKSKNIQYF.

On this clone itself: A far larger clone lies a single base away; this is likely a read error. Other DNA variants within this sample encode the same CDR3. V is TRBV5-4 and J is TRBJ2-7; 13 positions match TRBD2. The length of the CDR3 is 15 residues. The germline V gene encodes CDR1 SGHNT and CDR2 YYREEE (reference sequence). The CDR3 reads CASSHGLAGVYEQYF. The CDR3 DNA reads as TGTGCCAGCAGCCACGGACTAGCGGGAGTTTACGAACAGTACTTC. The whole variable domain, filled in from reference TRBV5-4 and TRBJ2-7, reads ETGVTQSPTHLIKTRGQQVTLRCSSQSGHNTVSWYQQALGQGPQFIFQYYREEENGRGNFPPRFSGLQFPNYSSELNVNALELDDSALYLCASSHGLAGVYEQYFGPGTRLTVT.

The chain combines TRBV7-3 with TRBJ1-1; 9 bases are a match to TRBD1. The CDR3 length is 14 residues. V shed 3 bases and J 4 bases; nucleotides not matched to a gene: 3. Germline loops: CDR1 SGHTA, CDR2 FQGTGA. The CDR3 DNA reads TGTGCCAGCAGCTTTGACAGGGGGGCCACTGAAGCTTTCTTT. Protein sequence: CASSFDRGATEAFF.

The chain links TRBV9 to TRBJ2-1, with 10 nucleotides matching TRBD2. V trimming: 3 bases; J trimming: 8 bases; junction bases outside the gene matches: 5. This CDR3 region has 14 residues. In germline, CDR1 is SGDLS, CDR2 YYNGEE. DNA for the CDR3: TGTGCCAGCAGCGCCTCTAGCGGGAGTCATGAGCAGTTCTTC. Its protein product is CASSASSGSHEQFF.

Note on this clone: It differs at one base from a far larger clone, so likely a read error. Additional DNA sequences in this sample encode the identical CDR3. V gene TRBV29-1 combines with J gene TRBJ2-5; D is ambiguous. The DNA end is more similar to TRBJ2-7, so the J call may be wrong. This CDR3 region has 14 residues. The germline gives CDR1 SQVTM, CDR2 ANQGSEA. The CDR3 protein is CSVRSVQKSYEQYF. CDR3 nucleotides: TGCAGCGTTCGATCAGTTCAGAAATCCTACGAGCAGTACTTC.

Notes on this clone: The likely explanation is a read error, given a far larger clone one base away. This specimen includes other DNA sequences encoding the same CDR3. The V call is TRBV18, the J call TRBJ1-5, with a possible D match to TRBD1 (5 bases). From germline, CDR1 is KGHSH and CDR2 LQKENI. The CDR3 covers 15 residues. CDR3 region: CASSPSAGYNQPQHF. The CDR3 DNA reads TGTGCCAGCTCACCATCGGCAGGGTACAATCAGCCCCAGCACTTT.

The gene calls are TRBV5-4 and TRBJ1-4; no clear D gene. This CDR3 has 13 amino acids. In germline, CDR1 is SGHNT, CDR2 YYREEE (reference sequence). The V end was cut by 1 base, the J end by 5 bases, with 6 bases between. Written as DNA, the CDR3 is TGTGCCAGCAGCTTGCTCCCAAATGAAAAACTGTTTTTT. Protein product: CASSLLPNEKLFF.

CDR3 sequence reads: CASSLTPGGSSYEQYF. As DNA, the CDR3 is TGTGCCAGCAGCTTAACCCCCGGCGGGAGCTCCTACGAGCAGTACTTC. The rearrangement joins TRBV7-9 to TRBJ2-7; TRBD2 aligns across 7 bases. The CDR3 covers 16 residues. Looked up from germline, CDR1 is SEHNR and CDR2 is FQNEAQ (reference sequence). Trimming at V came to 2 bases and at J to 0 bases, leaving 7 bases not matched to a gene.